The rows below give T cell receptor beta chains drawn from one sample of a study of blood T cell repertoires in COVID-19. TCRdb's table, derived via immunoSEQ multiplex PCR, lists solely in-frame clones and lacks some. The sample lists a few hundred thousand clones, 70% to 90% occurring once. The sequenced sample consisted of PBMCs or T cells enriched from blood (not recorded which). These receptors were taken from a woman younger than 45 who had recovered from COVID-19. Both conserved end residues are part of each CDR3. A D gene is named only where the DNA matches it firmly. Clone size appears in some rows only: once, few, many, or a class for an expanded clone.

>TRBJ2-7|.|.|TRBV6-5
TGTGCCAGTCAGCAAGGGGGGGGATACGAGCAGTACTTC
CASQQGGGYEQYF
>TRBJ2-1|.|.|TRBV7-9
TGTGCCAGCAGCTTAAGGTCTAGCTCCTCCTACAATGAGCAGTTCTTC
CASSLRSSSSYNEQFF
>TRBJ2-1|.|TRBD2|TRBV29-1
TGCAGCGTGCGTCTCGTTCTAGCGGCCAATGAGCAGTTCTTC
CSVRLVLAANEQFF
>TRBJ2-1|once|TRBD2|TRBV7-2
TGTGCCAGCAGCCCCCGCGGCCCGACTAGCGGTTACAATGAGCAGTTCTTC
CASSPRGPTSGYNEQFF
>TRBJ2-7|.|TRBD1|TRBV18
TGTGCCAGCTCCGACAGGGGGTACGAGCAGTACTTC
CASSDRGYEQYF
>TRBJ1-4|.|.|TRBV3-1/TRBV3-2
TGTGCCAGCAGCGTGGTGGGGCAGGGGCGCGAAAAACTGTTTTTT
CASSVVGQGREKLFF
>TRBJ2-7|.|.|TRBV30
TGTGCCTGGAGTGTGATCGTGACCGGGGGGCAGTACTTC
CAWSVIVTGGQYF
>TRBJ2-5|.|.|TRBV5-6
TGTGCCAGCAGCTTGAAATGGGCGAAGACCCAGTACTTC
CASSLKWAKTQYF
>TRBJ1-4|.|.|TRBV28
TGTGCCAGCAGCCTTACGGGGAAGATTGGGGAAAAACTGTTTTTT
CASSLTGKIGEKLFF
>TRBJ2-7|.|.|TRBV4-1
TGCGCCAGCAGCCAGGGGGCATGGGGGTCGGCCCGCGAGCAGTACTTC
CASSQGAWGSAREQYF
>TRBJ1-2|.|TRBD1|TRBV7-8
TGTGCCAGCAGCCGAAGCGGACAGGGTGGCTACACCTTC
CASSRSGQGGYTF
>TRBJ2-1|.|TRBD2|TRBV4-2
TGTGCCAGCAGCCCAAGGGGCTGGACTAGCGGTAACAATGAGCAGTTCTTC
CASSPRGWTSGNNEQFF
>TRBJ2-1|.|TRBD2|TRBV24-1
TGTGCCACCTCGGGGGGGGGCTCCTACAATGAGCAGTTCTTC
CATSGGGSYNEQFF
>TRBJ2-1|.|.|TRBV6-1
TGTGCCAGCAGTGAATCTTTCTATGAGCAGTTCTTC
CASSESFYEQFF
>TRBJ1-5|few|.|TRBV28
TGTGCCAGCAGTCCCTTAGAGAAACAGCCCCAGCATTTT
CASSPLEKQPQHF
>TRBJ2-2|.|TRBD2|TRBV3-1/TRBV3-2
TGTGCCAGCAGCCAAAGTTCACTAGCGGGAGGTCACGGGGAGCTGTTTTTT
CASSQSSLAGGHGELFF
>TRBJ2-7|.|.|TRBV9
TGTGCCAGCAGCGTAATGTCCGGGTACGGCTACGAGCAGTACTTC
CASSVMSGYGYEQYF
>TRBJ1-6|.|.|TRBV18
TGTGCCAGCTCACCACGTCAGGGATGGTCCTATAATTCACCCCTCCACTTT
CASSPRQGWSYNSPLHF
>TRBJ1-4|.|.|TRBV7-9
TGTGCCAGCAGCTTAAATCAAAATGAAAAACTGTTTTTT
CASSLNQNEKLFF
>TRBJ1-1|.|.|TRBV7-9
TGTGCCAGCGGGACGGGACAAGAAGCTTTCTTT
CASGTGQEAFF
>TRBJ1-1|.|TRBD1|TRBV11-2
TGTGCCAGCAGCTTAGCCAGCTGGACAGGTCATTCTGAAGCTTTCTTT
CASSLASWTGHSEAFF
>TRBJ1-5|.|.|TRBV6-4
TGTGCCAGCACCGAGGAAGCTGTATATCAGCCCCAGCATTTT
CASTEEAVYQPQHF
>TRBJ2-5|.|TRBD2|TRBV7-6
TGTGCCAGCAGCCCGCGGACTAGCGGGGGGACCTACCAAGAGACCCAGTACTTC
CASSPRTSGGTYQETQYF
>TRBJ1-2|.|.|TRBV5-5
TGTGCCAGCAGCCGAGAGGGAGGGGGGCCTTACAACTATGGCTACACCTTC
CASSREGGGPYNYGYTF
>TRBJ1-4|.|.|TRBV6-5
TGTGCCAGCAGTTACTCGATGGCCGGGGATGAAAAACTGTTTTTT
CASSYSMAGDEKLFF
>TRBJ2-3|.|.|TRBV4-1
TGCGCCAGCAGCTCCGGGGGTAGCGGTATCTATACGCAGTATTTT
CASSSGGSGIYTQYF
>TRBJ2-5|.|.|TRBV19
TGTGCCAGTAGTATGGGCAGGGCCGAGACCCAGTACTTC
CASSMGRAETQYF
>TRBJ2-7|.|.|TRBV5-1
TGCGCCAGCACTTCGACAGACTCCTACGAGCAGTACTTC
CASTSTDSYEQYF